This T cell receptor beta chain emerged from a study of blood T cell repertoires in COVID-19. CDR1 and CDR2 (germline): SNHLY, FYNNEI. This CDR3 contains 13 residues. V gave up 8 bases and J gave up 2 bases; unmatched junction bases: 6. Repertoires were generated with immunoSEQ multiplex PCR, while TCRdb's copy carries only in-frame clones and drops some. Among around 150,000 clones listed, roughly 90% were seen once. The receptor was derived from a woman aged 45-65 years who had recovered from COVID-19. Sequencing was performed on PBMCs or T cells enriched from blood (not recorded which). The chain joins TRBV2 to TRBJ2-7; 7 bases line up with TRBD2. CDR3: CASLTSVTYEQYF. CDR3 nucleotides: TGTGCCAGCTTAACTAGCGTAACCTACGAGCAGTACTTC.